What follows describes a single T cell receptor beta chain. It has no known antigen specificity. Base qualities are not at hand, and no much larger clone is one base apart. This record comes from a study of shared clonotypes between healthy human individuals (dated by TCRdb to 2020 to 2021). Background for the entire study: Three men and two women, aged 18 to 49 years, made up the cohort. Per donor, three plates each were used for CD4 naive and CD4 memory, two for CD8 naive, and one for CD8 memory. Blood TCR repertoires of roughly five healthy adults were deeply sequenced to estimate repertoire size and the extent of clonotype sharing between individuals. Libraries were prepared and TCR repertoires were sequenced by different laboratories using diverse techniques, in order to increase sequencing depth and limit assay-specific biases. Leukapheresis yielded between about 0.9 and 8.9 billion PBMCs per donor. Overall results and qualifications from the work: Because the study included only a small number of donors, the genetic and exposure-history diversity represented was limited. Sampling was restricted to blood, and TCR repertoires in tissue are likely to differ from TCR repertoires in blood. Higher generation probabilities were observed for clonotypes shared by all four sorted-subset donors than for non-shared clonotypes. Sharing across a few donors was observed for around 5% of naive CD4, 3.5% of naive CD8, 2% to 2.5% of memory CD4, and about 0.39% of memory CD8 clonotypes. Pairwise subsampling led to the expectation that sequencing depth would affect the degree of clonotype sharing among donors. Naive subsets generally had larger estimated clonotype richness than memory subsets did. Rarefaction of sorted-subset datasets indicated incomplete sequencing despite the large sequencing depth.

Healthy HIV-negative adults with no recently reported acute infections or vaccinations were included as donors. Every donor was a Caucasian adult residing in Nashville, Tennessee, USA. CD4+ T cells were enriched by magnetic negative selection; naive cells were then positively selected on CD45RA, and the negative fraction formed the memory subset. Blood was obtained by leukapheresis, after which PBMCs were separated by Ficoll-Histopaque density gradient centrifugation and cryopreserved in liquid nitrogen vapor phase. Purity and quantity of every magnetically sorted T cell population were checked by analytical flow cytometry. Each sorted fraction had its genomic DNA isolated and then quantified by UV absorbance on a Nanodrop 2000c. TCR CDR3 regions were amplified from genomic DNA by multiplex PCR using the deep immunoSEQ assay. Genomic DNA extracted from each cell subset was distributed evenly over all wells of several immunoSEQ 96-well plates, and each plate served as one replicate. For sorted subsets, each replicate PCR was loaded with about 200 ng genomic DNA, equivalent to 30,000 to 35,000 T cell genomes. The purified libraries were quantified using a Qubit 3.0 fluorometer, sized with a Bioanalyzer 2100, and then quantified again using the KAPA Library Quantification kit. Each immunoSEQ 96-well plate was sequenced on its own single-read 150-cycle Illumina NextSeq 550 flow cell. The paper's processing steps were these. The immunoSEQ output contained only junctional sequences without quality scores, so filtering could not match that applied to full-length reads. To assign V/J genes and CDR3, sequences were annotated using PyIR, a Python wrapper for IgBLAST v1.9, with IMGT germline references. Any read was removed if the V/J assignment was weak (E-value above 1e-6), the CDR3 was missing, or the read contained stop codons, out-of-frame junctions, or ambiguous translated residues. V3J clonotypes were defined as sequences sharing an identical inferred V gene, J gene, and CDR3 amino acid sequence. Percentage overlap between repertoires was calculated by dividing the number of shared unique clonotypes by the size of the smaller repertoire. Three approaches were used to assess repertoire richness: RTK rarefaction, the Chao1 estimator, and Recon v2.1 estimates of unobserved clonotypes. Generation probabilities for all TCRbeta clonotypes obtained by the gDNA method from a few donors were computed using OLGA. Held by TCRdb, this immuneACCESS table contains in-frame sequences only and omits some clones. Under half of the omission traces to an unresolved V gene where checked; the cause of the rest is unknown. The DNA was the basis for D and trimming; V, J and clone size are from that table. A total of some 2,000,000 clones appear in this sample, 95% of them only once. The top ten constitute 0.13% of the sample.

Sequencing was done on a sample of naive CD4+ T cells sorted from blood. The sample's cell subset or site label, decoded: CD45RA+ positively selected. The origin of this receptor is a man aged 18 to 29 in good health.

CDR3 region: CARSEYKDTQYF. The bases are TGTGCCAGAAGCGAGTACAAAGATACGCAGTATTTT. The receptor chain draws on TRBV6-5 and TRBJ2-3, with an unclear D gene assignment. Counted from cysteine to phenylalanine, this CDR3 has 12 amino acids. Of all the DNA, just the CDR3 is kept, 36 bases in frame from base 1. The junction shows trimming of 9 bases on V and 5 bases on J, plus 12 bases between the germline ends. For CDR1 and CDR2, the germline V gene lists MNHEY and SVGAGI.